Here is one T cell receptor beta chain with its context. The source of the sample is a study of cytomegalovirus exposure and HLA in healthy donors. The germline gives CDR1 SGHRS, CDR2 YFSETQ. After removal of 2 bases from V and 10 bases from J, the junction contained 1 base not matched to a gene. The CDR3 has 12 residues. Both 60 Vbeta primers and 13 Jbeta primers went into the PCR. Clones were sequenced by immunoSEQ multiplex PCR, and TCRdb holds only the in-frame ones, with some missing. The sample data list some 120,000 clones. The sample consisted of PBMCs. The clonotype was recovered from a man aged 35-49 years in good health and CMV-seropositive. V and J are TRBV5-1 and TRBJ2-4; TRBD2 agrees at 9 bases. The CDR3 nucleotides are TGCGCCAGCAGCTTCACTAGCGGGATTCAGTACTTC. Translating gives CASSFTSGIQYF.